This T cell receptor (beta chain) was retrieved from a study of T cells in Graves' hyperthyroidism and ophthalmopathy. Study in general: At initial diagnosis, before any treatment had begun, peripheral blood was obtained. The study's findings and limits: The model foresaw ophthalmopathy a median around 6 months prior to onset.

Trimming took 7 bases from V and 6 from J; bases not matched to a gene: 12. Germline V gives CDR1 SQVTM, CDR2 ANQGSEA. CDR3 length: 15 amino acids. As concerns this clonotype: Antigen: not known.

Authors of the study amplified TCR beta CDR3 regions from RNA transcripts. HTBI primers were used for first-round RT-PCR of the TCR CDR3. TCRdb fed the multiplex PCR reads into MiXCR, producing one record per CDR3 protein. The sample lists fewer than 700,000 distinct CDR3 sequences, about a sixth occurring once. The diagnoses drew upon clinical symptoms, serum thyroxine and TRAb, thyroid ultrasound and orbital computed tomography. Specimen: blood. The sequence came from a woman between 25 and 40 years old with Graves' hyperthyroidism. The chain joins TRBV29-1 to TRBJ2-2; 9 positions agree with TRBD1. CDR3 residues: CSAALRTGVAGELFF. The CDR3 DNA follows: TGCAGCGCTGCCCTCCGGACAGGGGTTGCCGGGGAGCTGTTTTTT.